The rows below give T cell receptor beta chains drawn from one sample of a study of blood T cell repertoires in COVID-19. Here immunoSEQ multiplex PCR was the method, and the copy in TCRdb shows in-frame clones only, minus some. Among 140,000 to 150,000 clones listed, roughly 88% were seen once. Sequencing used peripheral blood. Receptors were obtained from a woman aged 45-65 years with acute or convalescent COVID-19. CDR3s leave out the opening cysteine and the closing phenylalanine or tryptophan.

TRBV6-1	TRBJ2-7	ASSETLTGEQY
TRBV19	TRBJ1-1	ASSKDSPTEAF
TRBV7-7	TRBJ2-2	ASSPAPPGGSSGELF
TRBV7-9	TRBJ2-1	ASSLVNFAGVVGDEQF
TRBV30	TRBJ1-5	AWNSGQGANQPQH
TRBV18	TRBJ1-5	ASSPGTGGGQPQH
TRBV29-1	TRBJ1-1	SVDSQGSEAF
TRBV9	TRBJ2-1	ASSASSGLAPYNEQF
TRBV25-1	TRBJ1-5	ASSGGTGGGQPQH
TRBV5-1	TRBJ2-1	ASSVSGESSYNEQF
TRBV6-6	TRBJ1-6	ASSPSYIHRGRGSPLH
TRBV3-1/TRBV3-2	TRBJ1-6	ASSYPQGAGNSPLH
TRBV5-5	TRBJ1-1	ASSDPTAVSEAF
TRBV5-1	TRBJ2-1	ASSGTSSYNEQF
TRBV18	TRBJ1-6	ASSPTGQSRTPLH
TRBV28	TRBJ1-5	ASRTGALVHQPQH
TRBV10-1	TRBJ1-1	ASSGTRDRVGTEAF
TRBV6-1	TRBJ1-5	ASSERGGNSNQPQH
TRBV19	TRBJ1-1	ASSEAGETEAF
TRBV5-4	TRBJ2-1	ASSLSGPLYNEQF
TRBV19	TRBJ2-2	ASKGTSGVTGELF
TRBV28	TRBJ1-6	ASRYRDSNSPLH
TRBV19	TRBJ1-5	ASMEQGRQPQH
TRBV6-2/TRBV6-3	TRBJ1-6	ASSYVWDRDSPLH
TRBV6-1	TRBJ2-7	ASSEGNRGSYEQY
TRBV5-8	TRBJ1-4	ASSSGQGGEKLF
TRBV10-3	TRBJ2-7	AITNRDSSYEQY
TRBV29-1	TRBJ2-2	SVGTSPGELF
TRBV18	TRBJ1-1	ASSPFDRGEGTEAF
TRBV6-5	TRBJ2-5	ASQREGLETQY
TRBV28	TRBJ1-3	ASSHTPGASGNTIY
TRBV19	TRBJ2-7	ASSIAGAVGEQY
TRBV6-2/TRBV6-3	TRBJ1-5	ASSYRGGGRGQPQH